These 20 T cell receptor beta chains came from one sample sequenced in a study of monozygotic twins with inflammatory bowel disease. TCRdb re-called the 5' RACE reads and shows each CDR3 protein once, DNA omitted. Its listing shows over 120,000 distinct CDR3 sequences. The specimen was blood. The origin of the receptors is a human donor with ulcerative colitis or Crohn's disease, or a healthy co-twin of an affected twin (not recorded which).

The rearrangement uses TRBV6-1 and TRBJ2-7; TCRdb indicates TRBD1, and absent DNA this call remains unverified. CDR3 length: 13 residues. Germline V lookup: CDR1 MNHNS, CDR2 SASEGT. The CDR3 loop reads CASSPSGADEQYF.

The rearrangement uses TRBV18 and TRBJ2-7. The CDR3 is 15 residues long. Germline assignment: CDR1 KGHSH and CDR2 LQKENI. The CDR3 is CVSSPVTVSSYEQYF.

V usage is TRBV20-1 and J usage is TRBJ2-2; lacking DNA, the TRBD2 call made by TCRdb goes unchecked. The germline V gene has CDR1 DFQATT and CDR2 SNEGSKA (reference sequence). This CDR3 has 16 amino acids. The CDR3 loop is CSARVGGRFNTGELFF.

V usage is TRBV15 and J usage is TRBJ2-1; with no DNA, the TCRdb D assignment of TRBD2 cannot be verified. CDR3 length: 16 amino acids. The germline V gene encodes CDR1 LNHNV and CDR2 YYDKDF (reference sequence). The CDR3 spells CATSRDVGAGYNEQFF.

V is TRBV5-1 and J is TRBJ2-1; the D gene TCRdb calls, TRBD2, cannot be checked with no DNA. Looked up from germline, CDR1 is SGHRS and CDR2 is YFSETQ. The CDR3 runs to 14 residues. The CDR3 is CASKFSGIYNEQFF.

This chain uses TRBV5-1 with TRBJ1-6; no DNA is available, so the TRBD1 call from TCRdb remains unchecked. CDR1 SGHRS and CDR2 YFSETQ come from the germline V gene. The CDR3 is 15 residues long. This chain's CDR3 is CASSFNRGSDSPLHF.

Here the CDR3 reads CASSDRQGASYGYTF. The rearrangement uses TRBV27 and TRBJ1-2; TCRdb's D call, TRBD1, is unchecked because there is no DNA. The CDR3 runs to 15 residues. The germline V gene has CDR1 MNHEY and CDR2 SMNVEV (reference sequence).

The chain joins TRBV24-1 to TRBJ2-1. Germline loops: CDR1 KGHDR, CDR2 SFDVKD. The CDR3 is 14 amino acids. The CDR3 spells CATSDLVLGNEQFF.

V usage is TRBV11-2 and J usage is TRBJ2-1. Germline V gives CDR1 SGHAT, CDR2 FQNNGV. CDR3 length: 15 amino acids. CDR3 protein: CASSLVTSSYNEQFF. Full variable domain (rest looked up from reference TRBV11-2 and TRBJ2-1): EAGVAQSPRYKIIEKRQSVAFWCNPISGHATLYWYQQILGQGPKLLIQFQNNGVVDDSQLPKDRFSAERLKGVDSTLKIQPAKLEDSAVYLCASSLVTSSYNEQFFGPGTRLTVL.

This chain joins TRBV7-1 and TRBJ1-3. TRBV7-1 qualifies as an ORF whose function is uncertain. The CDR3 length is 22 residues. This CDR3 is CASSSSPSSPSRTVPWGNTIYF.

This chain links TRBV5-1 with TRBJ2-4; checking the TCRdb D call of TRBD1 is not possible without DNA. The CDR3 has 16 amino acids. CDR1 and CDR2 (germline): SGHRS, YFSETQ. The CDR3 sequence is CASSSGGRELKNIQYF.

The chain couples TRBV6-2 or TRBV6-3 to TRBJ1-5; the D call of TRBD1 rests on TCRdb alone, since no DNA is present to check it. The CDR3 has 12 amino acids. Germline CDR1 and CDR2: MNHEY and SVGEGT. CDR3 sequence reads: CATRAGGQPQHF.

The chain joins TRBV19 to TRBJ1-5; TCRdb selects TRBD1, and the lack of DNA leaves this call unchecked. Germline V gene sequence: CDR1 LNHDA, CDR2 SQIVND (reference sequence). This CDR3 comprises 17 residues. CDR3 amino acids: CASSILGDRGLNQPQHF.

The V call is TRBV20-1, the J call TRBJ2-1; TCRdb selects TRBD1, and the lack of DNA leaves this call unchecked. This CDR3 has 15 amino acids. The germline CDR1 and CDR2 sequences are DFQATT and SNEGSKA (reference sequence). CDR3 in amino acids: CSAHPGTPNYNEQFF.

The rearrangement joins TRBV3-1 to TRBJ1-2; TCRdb's assignment of TRBD1 cannot be checked, as there is no DNA. The CDR3 runs 13 residues. Germline CDR1 is LGHDT and CDR2 is YNNKEL (reference sequence). CDR3: CASSQGPDNGYTF. Based on the CDR3 plus reference TRBV3-1 and TRBJ1-2, the full variable domain is DTAVSQTPKYLVTQMGNDKSIKCEQNLGHDTMYWYKQDSKKFLKIMFSYNNKELIINETVPNRFSPKSPDKAHLNLHINSLELGDSAVYFCASSQGPDNGYTFGSGTRLTVV.

This chain uses TRBV24-1 with TRBJ1-1; checking the TCRdb D call of TRBD1 is not possible without DNA. Germline values: CDR1 KGHDR, CDR2 SFDVKD. The CDR3 totals 15 residues. The CDR3 reads CATSAGTGRDTEAFF.

The CDR3 region is CPTSGVTGSGAQYF. The V gene is TRBV24-1, the J gene TRBJ2-5; the D call of TRBD1 rests on TCRdb alone, since no DNA is present to check it. The germline CDR1 and CDR2 sequences are KGHDR and SFDVKD. This CDR3 is built from 14 residues.

The chain uses TRBV19 and TRBJ2-7; TCRdb designates TRBD1, a call that cannot be tested without DNA. The length of the CDR3 is 14 residues. Per germline, CDR1 LNHDA and CDR2 SQIVND (reference sequence). CDR3 protein: CASSTTGTVYEQYF.

The V and J genes are TRBV5-5 and TRBJ1-5. Germline CDR1 SGHKS, CDR2 YYEKEE (reference sequence). This CDR3 has 14 amino acids. The CDR3 spells CASTLDVGSQPQHF.

The chain links TRBV24-1 to TRBJ2-1; TCRdb's D call, TRBD2, is unchecked because there is no DNA. The CDR3 runs 16 residues. Germline CDR1 reads KGHDR; CDR2 reads SFDVKD. The chain's CDR3 is CATSNPGTSGRNEQFF.